These 7 T cell receptor beta chains share one sample of origin, sequenced in a study of radiation and T cells in renal cell carcinoma. The data were produced by immunoSEQ multiplex PCR, yet TCRdb's version contains in-frame clones alone and is incomplete. The sample has 25,000 to 40,000 clones, approximately 81% seen once. Time point: blood 4 weeks post-SBRT, at nephrectomy. Treatment meaning: 15 Gy SBRT to primary tumor, nephrectomy 4 weeks later. The specimen comprised blood, sampled from a patient whose treatment included radiotherapy and nephrectomy. These TCRs come from a man in his 60s with renal cell carcinoma.

As regards this clone: One junction end disagrees with the germline gene, perhaps due to a read error. The rearrangement uses TRBV11-2 and TRBJ2-7; TRBD1 is a possible D gene (6 bases). The CDR3 totals 16 residues. CDR1 and CDR2 from the germline V gene are SGHAT and FQNNGV. CDR3 region: CASRLGGQLVLNEQYF. The DNA of the CDR3 is TGTGCCAGCAGATTAGGCGGACAGTTGGTATTGAACGAGCAGTACTTC.

J is TRBJ2-7 and V is TRBV30; 8 bases align to TRBD2. Germline assignment: CDR1 GTSNPN and CDR2 SVGIG (reference sequence). This CDR3 comprises 13 residues. V shed 4 bases and J 5 bases; nucleotides not matched to a gene: 7. CDR3 residues: CAWNERERNEQYF. The CDR3 bases are TGTGCCTGGAACGAGCGGGAGCGAAACGAGCAGTACTTC.

The chain joins TRBV4-1 to TRBJ2-7, with 7 positions matching TRBD2. V trimming: 0 bases; J trimming: 7 bases; junction bases outside the gene matches: 9. CDR3 size: 15 residues. Germline CDR1 reads MGHRA; CDR2 reads YSYEKL. CDR3 region: CASSQEASGIGEQYF. DNA for the CDR3: TGCGCCAGCAGCCAAGAGGCCAGCGGGATTGGAGAGCAGTACTTC.

The chain is built from TRBV10-3 and TRBJ2-7, with 10 bases aligning to TRBD2. J lost 4 bases, V lost 3 bases, and 9 bases had no gene match. The germline CDR1 and CDR2 sequences are ENHRY and SYGVKD. The CDR3 runs 16 residues. The CDR3 protein is CAISEVASGSLYEQYF. The DNA of the CDR3 is TGTGCCATCAGTGAAGTGGCTAGCGGGAGTCTGTACGAGCAGTACTTC.

The chain has TRBV10-3 and TRBJ2-3, with 11 positions matching TRBD2. Germline-derived CDR1 and CDR2 are ENHRY and SYGVKD. The ends lost 2 bases at V and 2 bases at J; junction bases unmatched: 15. The CDR3 runs to 20 residues. CDR3 amino acids: CAISEGWPQTSGSNTDTQYF. The DNA of the CDR3 is TGTGCCATCAGTGAGGGGTGGCCCCAAACTAGCGGGAGTAACACAGATACGCAGTATTTT.

V and J are TRBV6-5 and TRBJ1-1, with TRBD1 as a possible D gene (6 bases). The CDR3 loop spans 14 amino acids. Trimming pared 4 bases from V and 9 bases from J, leaving 18 bases between. Germline V gene lookup returns CDR1 MNHEY and CDR2 SVGAGI. CDR3 in DNA: TGTGCCAGCAGTTCCCTGGGGGGGCTGGGCCAAGCTTTCTTT. It encodes CASSSLGGLGQAFF.

The table lists this clone with a few counts. An end of the junction differs from the germline gene, which may be a read error. The V and J genes are TRBV19 and TRBJ2-6; D uncertain. CDR1 and CDR2 (germline): LNHDA, SQIVND (reference sequence). The CDR3 totals 18 residues. The CDR3 here is CASSLEVTPQSGANVLTF. DNA of the CDR3: TGTGCCAGTAGTCTAGAAGTTACCCCACAATCTGGGGCCAACGTCCTGACTTTC.